A selection of T cell receptor beta chains follows, all from one sample in a study of CD8 T cells in Susac syndrome. MiXCR was run by TCRdb on the immunoSEQ multiplex PCR reads, yielding one entry per CDR3 protein. The sample contains 120,000 or so distinct CDR3 sequences, about 94% of which appear only once. What was sequenced was CD8+ T cells from PBMCs. Every receptor here comes from a human donor with Susac syndrome. The CDR3 runs from the conserved cysteine through the conserved F or W. The D gene is left open where the match is weak.

j_call v_call d_call cdr3_aa
TRBJ2-7 TRBV7-6 . CASSPQGGEQYF
TRBJ2-1 TRBV20-1 TRBD1 CSASWQGARGGTRGYNEQFF
TRBJ2-7 TRBV20-1 . CSATDRSYEQYF
TRBJ2-7 TRBV9 TRBD1 CASSVAGQGAYEQYF
TRBJ2-3 TRBV7-8 . CASSLAVARTTDTQYF
TRBJ2-2 TRBV7-2 . CASSPVAGELFF
TRBJ2-7 TRBV2 . CASRGDRLHYEQYF
TRBJ2-7 TRBV15 . CATSMDRSSYEQYF
TRBJ1-1 TRBV27 . CASSLVRGDTEAFF
TRBJ2-2 TRBV4-1 TRBD2 CASSEMGLAVNTGELFF
TRBJ2-6 TRBV12-3/TRBV12-4 . CASSLMGALGANVLTF
TRBJ2-5 TRBV5-4 TRBD2 CASSFLGTSGEETQYF
TRBJ2-5 TRBV29-1 . CSVIMTGQETQYF
TRBJ1-2 TRBV9 . CASSLPGRDYGYTF
TRBJ1-2 TRBV4-1 . CASSQDRDQYGYTF
TRBJ2-7 TRBV20-1 . CSARDSDSSYEQYF
TRBJ1-1 TRBV4-1 . CASSLYELVQGSTEAFF
TRBJ2-3 TRBV29-1 . CSVVDGENTDTQYF
TRBJ2-4 TRBV9 . CASSVYRDEGNIQYF
TRBJ1-2 TRBV4-1 TRBD1 CASSQDQGDYGYTF
TRBJ2-7 TRBV20-1 TRBD2 CSAIPDGLAGTWYEQYF
TRBJ2-7 TRBV9 . CASSVALGNSYEQYF
TRBJ1-2 TRBV30 TRBD1 CAWSRSRQGLYGYTF
TRBJ1-2 TRBV2 TRBD1 CASSEKVGGGGYTF
TRBJ1-2 TRBV5-4 TRBD1 CASRVQGGPYGYTF
TRBJ2-3 TRBV9 . CASSVGLGSTDTQYF
TRBJ1-4 TRBV27 . CASSFSGAVARLFF
TRBJ1-1 TRBV12-3/TRBV12-4 TRBD1 CASTTLGQRSHTEAFF
TRBJ2-2 TRBV29-1 . CSAWAQGMELFF
TRBJ2-3 TRBV2 TRBD2 CASSELGTSGTDTQYF
TRBJ1-1 TRBV27 . CASRGLIGSAFF
TRBJ1-1 TRBV7-3 . CASSFPERDTEAFF
TRBJ2-5 TRBV3-1 TRBD2 CASSQAGGGETQYF
TRBJ1-6 TRBV3-1 . CASSQAVSAYSPLHF
TRBJ2-3 TRBV3-1 TRBD2 CASSSQAGGPEVTDTQYF
TRBJ2-3 TRBV9 TRBD2 CASSASTGGPDTQYF
TRBJ2-1 TRBV12-3/TRBV12-4 TRBD2 CASSLTGGSNEQFF
TRBJ2-2 TRBV6-4 TRBD2 CASSAGLASGELFF
TRBJ2-1 TRBV3-1 TRBD2 CASSSKGLAGDNEQFF
TRBJ1-1 TRBV7-9 . CASSLGKAEAFF
TRBJ2-6 TRBV5-4 TRBD2 CASTDRAGGSGANVLTF
TRBJ2-1 TRBV10-3 TRBD2 CAISGRAGTRVDEQFF
TRBJ2-3 TRBV6-2/TRBV6-3 . CASTPWGTSTDTQYF
TRBJ2-7 TRBV2 TRBD2 CASSESSSGYYEQYF
TRBJ2-1 TRBV20-1 TRBD2 CSAPGGSGGGYNEQFF
TRBJ2-7 TRBV6-5 . CASSPLVAYEQYF
TRBJ2-1 TRBV27 . CASSLGAGANNEQFF
TRBJ2-7 TRBV6-5 TRBD1 CASTSRGRDSYEQYF
TRBJ1-6 TRBV20-1 TRBD1 CSAREDRSGSYNSPLHF
TRBJ2-5 TRBV9 . CASSSTTGLGQETQYF
TRBJ1-1 TRBV6-2/TRBV6-3 . CASSYSEGTTEAFF
TRBJ2-3 TRBV11-2 . CASSLAHGSPDTQYF
TRBJ1-2 TRBV5-4 . CASSHTGLDGYTF
TRBJ1-1 TRBV30 . CAWRGRDNTEAFF
TRBJ1-1 TRBV29-1 . CSVVIGGLNTEAFF
TRBJ2-3 TRBV15 TRBD1 CATSQDRDSTDTQYF
TRBJ1-2 TRBV7-9 TRBD1 CASSLRQGGDYGYTF
TRBJ1-1 TRBV3-1 . CASSQGLSDSPFF
TRBJ2-7 TRBV29-1 . CSVEGPSGEQYF